Shown below are 11 T cell receptor beta chains from a single sample sequenced in a study of shared clonotypes between healthy human individuals (dated by TCRdb to the early 2020s). Library preparation was by the immunoSEQ multiplex PCR assay. TCRdb limited this immuneACCESS table to in-frame rearrangements with V and J called. A share of clones is missing; checked studies link under half to unresolved V genes, and the rest is unexplained. This sample lists fewer than 3 million clones; roughly 92% were detected once. The top ten hold approximately 0.41% of the sample. The source material was naive CD4+ T cells from PBMCs. The cell subset or site label, as the study defines it: CD45RA+ positively selected. The receptors originated from a man aged 18 to 30 in good health. Some clones in this sample may be carry-over from other donors' samples.

This clone was counted a single time. This chain links TRBV7-9 with TRBJ2-7; D gene ambiguous. From germline, CDR1 is SEHNR and CDR2 FQNEAQ (reference sequence). Trimming removed 5 bases from V and 0 bases from J, with 20 bases in between. This CDR3 has 17 residues. CDR3 in DNA: TGTGCCAGCAGCCCAGAGAATCCCAGAATGAGCTCCTACGAGCAGTACTTC. It translates to CASSPENPRMSSYEQYF.

The V and J genes are TRBV4-2 and TRBJ2-3; TRBD2 agrees at 14 bases. This CDR3 is built from 16 residues. Per the germline V gene, CDR1 is LGHNA and CDR2 is YNFKEQ. V gave up 3 bases and J gave up 2 bases; unmatched junction bases: 1. Written as DNA, the CDR3 is TGTGCCAGCAGCCAGGGACTAGCGGGAGACACAGATACGCAGTATTTT. Protein: CASSQGLAGDTDTQYF.

This chain joins TRBV7-9 and TRBJ1-1, with D hard to call. The CDR3 spans 17 residues. Trimming stripped 5 bases from V and 0 bases from J, with 19 bases between. In germline, CDR1 is SEHNR, CDR2 FQNEAQ (reference sequence). The CDR3 coding sequence is TGTGCCAGCAGCCCGGTATGGCGGGGTGGTATGAACACTGAAGCTTTCTTT. Its translation: CASSPVWRGGMNTEAFF.

The rearrangement links TRBV4-1 to TRBJ2-7; TRBD2 aligns across 10 bases. Germline V CDR1 and CDR2: MGHRA, YSYEKL. This CDR3 has 15 residues. The junction had 5 bases not matched to a gene; V was cut back by 4 bases and J by 2 bases. The chain's CDR3 is CASSRGTSEPYEQYF. CDR3 sequence (DNA): TGCGCCAGCAGCCGAGGGACTAGCGAACCCTACGAGCAGTACTTC.

This chain links TRBV30 with TRBJ2-3; possibly TRBD1 for D (6 bases). Trimming cost V 1 base and J 6 bases, with 17 bases left between them. CDR3 length equals 15 residues. Germline V CDR1 and CDR2: GTSNPN, SVGIG (reference sequence). Here the CDR3 DNA reads TGTGCCTGGAGTGGCCAAGACAGGAGCAGGGATACGCAGTATTTT. Translated: CAWSGQDRSRDTQYF.

The chain uses TRBV7-9 and TRBJ2-3; TRBD2 matches 8 bases. Germline loops: CDR1 SEHNR, CDR2 FQNEAQ (reference sequence). Trimming removed 5 bases from V and 1 base from J; junction bases left unmatched: 2. This CDR3 has 14 amino acids. In DNA form, the CDR3 reads TGTGCCAGCAGCCCGACTAGCGGCACAGATACGCAGTATTTT. Its protein is CASSPTSGTDTQYF.

The chain combines TRBV30 with TRBJ1-1; the D gene is possibly TRBD1 (6 bases). Between the trimmed V and J ends, which lost 3 bases and 4 bases, there was a span of 18 bases. The CDR3 runs 15 residues. CDR1 is GTSNPN and CDR2 is SVGIG in the germline V gene (reference sequence). This CDR3 is CAWRPIRGARTEAFF. The CDR3 nucleotides are TGTGCCTGGAGACCGATACGGGGGGCGCGCACTGAAGCTTTCTTT.

The chain links TRBV6-1 to TRBJ1-5; no clear D gene. The CDR3 is made up of 17 amino acids. Germline V gene data show CDR1 as MNHNS and CDR2 as SASEGT. V gave up 2 bases and J gave up 1 base, with 15 bases separating them. CDR3 DNA: TGTGCCAGCAGTGAAAGTATACGTTTTGGGAGCAATCAGCCCCAGCATTTT. Its translation: CASSESIRFGSNQPQHF.

The genes are TRBV30 and TRBJ1-5; 10 bases line up with TRBD1. Germline CDR1 reads GTSNPN; CDR2 reads SVGIG (reference sequence). J gave up 4 bases and V 4 bases, and 10 bases lay outside the gene matches. The CDR3 extends over 16 amino acids. The CDR3 DNA follows: TGTGCCTGGACTCCGGGACAGGGGCTTCTAAATCAGCCCCAGCATTTT. It specifies CAWTPGQGLLNQPQHF.

With respect to this clone: Other DNA sequences in this sample translate to the same CDR3. This sequence joins TRBV6-1 and TRBJ2-1; D ambiguous. The CDR3 runs 13 residues. Deletions cut 9 bases from V and 0 bases from J, with 9 bases between. Germline assignment: CDR1 MNHNS and CDR2 SASEGT. The CDR3 is CASTQSSYNEQFF. CDR3 coding DNA: TGTGCCAGTACACAAAGCTCCTACAATGAGCAGTTCTTC.

The rearrangement uses TRBV11-2 and TRBJ2-1; D not certain. The ends were cut back, 8 bases at V and 1 base at J, with 3 bases in the middle. This CDR3 spans 11 amino acids. Germline assignment: CDR1 SGHAT and CDR2 FQNNGV. CDR3 in amino acids: CASGSYNEQFF. Here the CDR3 DNA reads TGTGCCAGCGGATCCTACAATGAGCAGTTCTTC.